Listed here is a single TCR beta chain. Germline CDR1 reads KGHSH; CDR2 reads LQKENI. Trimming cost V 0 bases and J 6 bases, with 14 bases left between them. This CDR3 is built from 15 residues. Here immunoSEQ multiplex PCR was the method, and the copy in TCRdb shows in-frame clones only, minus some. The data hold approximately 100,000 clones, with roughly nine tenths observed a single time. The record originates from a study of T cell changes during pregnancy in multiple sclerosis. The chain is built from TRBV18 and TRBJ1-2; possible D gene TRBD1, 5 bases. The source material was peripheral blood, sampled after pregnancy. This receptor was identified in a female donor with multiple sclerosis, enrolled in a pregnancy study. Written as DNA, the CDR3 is TGTGCCAGCTCACCACCCACCGCAGGGTTCAATGGCTACACCTTC. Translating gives CASSPPTAGFNGYTF.